Here is one T cell receptor beta chain with its context. The antigen remains unidentified. The CDR3 length is 15 residues. V dropped 3 bases and J dropped 10 bases, with 16 bases sitting between them. Germline CDR1 reads SGHTA; CDR2 reads FQGNSA. The sample is drawn from a study of T cell responses to AZD1222 COVID-19 vaccine. General study results and limits: It was only after the peak T cell response that any repertoires were sampled. Close to half of spike-specific TCRs reportedly recognize unmutated variant regions. CD4 TCRs covered the whole spike, strongest at regions 160-218 and 743-854. Clonal diversity may have been underestimated, and the donors were mostly white British, with more females than males.

The assay was immunoSEQ multiplex PCR, and TCRdb's table has in-frame clones only and misses some. This sample has tens of thousands of clones; roughly nine tenths occur once, and the top ten carry about 28%. The sample was peripheral blood, taken 28 days after the second AZD1222 dose. The chain recombines TRBV7-2 with TRBJ1-6; D perhaps matches TRBD1 (6 bases). The sequence was collected from an adult who received the AZD1222 COVID-19 vaccine. Here the CDR3 reads CASSLNTGLGSPLHF. CDR3 bases: TGTGCCAGCAGCTTGAATACAGGGCTAGGGTCACCCCTCCACTTT.